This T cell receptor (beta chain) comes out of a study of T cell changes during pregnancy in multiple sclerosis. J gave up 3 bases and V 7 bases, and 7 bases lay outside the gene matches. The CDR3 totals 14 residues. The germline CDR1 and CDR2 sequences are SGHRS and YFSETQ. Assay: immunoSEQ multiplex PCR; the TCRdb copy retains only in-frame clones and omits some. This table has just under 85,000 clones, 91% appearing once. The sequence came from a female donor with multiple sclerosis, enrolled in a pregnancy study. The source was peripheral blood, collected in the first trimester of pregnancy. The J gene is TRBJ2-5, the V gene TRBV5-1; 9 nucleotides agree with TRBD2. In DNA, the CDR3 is TGCGCCAGCTCAGGGGTAGCGGGGGAAGAGACCCAGTACTTC. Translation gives CASSGVAGEETQYF.